The source of this TCR beta chain is a study of blood T cell repertoires in COVID-19. Study background: Donors in the United States, Italy and Spain gave samples during acute or convalescent COVID-19. The analysed material was cDNA or gDNA that came from T cells, B-cell-depleted T cells, or PBMCs.

The authors' processing: From reference gene primer amplification, estimates of nucleated cell counts were derived. TCRdb's table, derived via immunoSEQ multiplex PCR, lists solely in-frame clones and lacks some. The V and J calls and the clone size are those of that table, but D and trimming were determined from the DNA. Of about 380,000 clones listed, 80% to 90% are singletons. Germline assignment: CDR1 SGHRS and CDR2 YFSETQ. J gave up 4 bases and V 3 bases, and 13 bases lay outside the gene matches. This CDR3 is built from 16 residues. This chain joins TRBV5-1 and TRBJ2-7, with TRBD2 matching 7 bases. This clonotype was obtained from a man aged 40-50 years with acute or convalescent COVID-19. The sample comprised peripheral blood. This CDR3 is CASSSGTAGVLYEQYF. Here the CDR3 DNA reads TGCGCCAGCAGCTCGGGGACTGCGGGAGTCCTTTACGAGCAGTACTTC. Together with reference TRBV5-1 and TRBJ2-7, the CDR3 gives the full variable domain: KAGVTQTPRYLIKTRGQQVTLSCSPISGHRSVSWYQQTPGQGLQFLFEYFSETQRNKGNFPGRFSGRQFSNSRSEMNVSTLELGDSALYLCASSSGTAGVLYEQYFGPGTRLTVT.